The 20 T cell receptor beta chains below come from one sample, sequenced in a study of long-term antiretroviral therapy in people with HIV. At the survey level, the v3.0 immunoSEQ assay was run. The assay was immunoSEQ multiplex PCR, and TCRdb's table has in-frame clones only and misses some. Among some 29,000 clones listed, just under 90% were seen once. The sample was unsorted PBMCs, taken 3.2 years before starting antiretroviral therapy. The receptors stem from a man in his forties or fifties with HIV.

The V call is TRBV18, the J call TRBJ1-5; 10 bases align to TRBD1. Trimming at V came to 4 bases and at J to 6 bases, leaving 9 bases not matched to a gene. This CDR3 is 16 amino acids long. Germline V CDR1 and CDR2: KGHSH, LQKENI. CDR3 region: CASSQGRDRGIQPQHF. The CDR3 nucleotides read TGTGCCAGCTCACAGGGCCGGGACAGGGGCATTCAGCCCCAGCATTTT. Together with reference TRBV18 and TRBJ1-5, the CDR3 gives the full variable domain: NAGVMQNPRHLVRRRGQEARLRCSPMKGHSHVYWYRQLPEEGLKFMVYLQKENIIDESGMPKERFSAEFPKEGPSILRIQQVVRGDSAAYFCASSQGRDRGIQPQHFGDGTRLSIL.

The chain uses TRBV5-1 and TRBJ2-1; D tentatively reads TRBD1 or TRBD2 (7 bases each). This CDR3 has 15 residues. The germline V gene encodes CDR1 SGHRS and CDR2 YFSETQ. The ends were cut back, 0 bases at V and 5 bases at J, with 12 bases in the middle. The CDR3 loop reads CASSLGAGGDNEQFF. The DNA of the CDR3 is TGCGCCAGCAGCTTGGGGGCAGGGGGGGACAATGAGCAGTTCTTC.

CDR3 in DNA: TGTGCCAGCAGCTTATTACGCGGGGGCACCGGGGAGCTGTTTTTT. Translation: CASSLLRGGTGELFF. The chain couples TRBV7-9 to TRBJ2-2, with 7 bases that match TRBD2. Germline trimming cut 2 bases from V and 4 bases from J; bases unmatched to any gene: 4. The germline gives CDR1 SEHNR, CDR2 FQNEAQ (reference sequence). The CDR3 extends over 15 amino acids.

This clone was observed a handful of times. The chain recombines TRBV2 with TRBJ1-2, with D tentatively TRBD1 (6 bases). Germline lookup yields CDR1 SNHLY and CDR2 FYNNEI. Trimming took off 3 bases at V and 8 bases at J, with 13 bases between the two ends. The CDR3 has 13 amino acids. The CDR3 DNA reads TGTGCCAGCAGTGACGCGGGGGGCGACGGCTACACCTTC. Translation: CASSDAGGDGYTF.

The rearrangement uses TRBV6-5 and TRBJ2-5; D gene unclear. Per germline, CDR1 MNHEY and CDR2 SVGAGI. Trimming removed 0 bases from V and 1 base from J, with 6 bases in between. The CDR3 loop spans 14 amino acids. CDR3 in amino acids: CASSYSQIQETQYF. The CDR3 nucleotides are TGTGCCAGCAGTTACTCGCAGATCCAAGAGACCCAGTACTTC.

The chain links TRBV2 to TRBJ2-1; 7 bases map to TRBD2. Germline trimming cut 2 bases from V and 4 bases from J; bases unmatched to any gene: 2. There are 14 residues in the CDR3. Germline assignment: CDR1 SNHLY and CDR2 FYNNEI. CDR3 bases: TGTGCCAGCAGTGAATGGGGGGGATACAATGAGCAGTTCTTC. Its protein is CASSEWGGYNEQFF.

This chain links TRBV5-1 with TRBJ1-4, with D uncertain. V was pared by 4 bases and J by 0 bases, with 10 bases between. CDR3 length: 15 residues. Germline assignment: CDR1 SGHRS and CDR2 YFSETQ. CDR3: CASSNPQATNEKLFF. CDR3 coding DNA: TGCGCCAGCAGCAACCCACAAGCAACTAATGAAAAACTGTTTTTT. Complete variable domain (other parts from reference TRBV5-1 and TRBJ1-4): KAGVTQTPRYLIKTRGQQVTLSCSPISGHRSVSWYQQTPGQGLQFLFEYFSETQRNKGNFPGRFSGRQFSNSRSEMNVSTLELGDSALYLCASSNPQATNEKLFFGSGTQLSVL.

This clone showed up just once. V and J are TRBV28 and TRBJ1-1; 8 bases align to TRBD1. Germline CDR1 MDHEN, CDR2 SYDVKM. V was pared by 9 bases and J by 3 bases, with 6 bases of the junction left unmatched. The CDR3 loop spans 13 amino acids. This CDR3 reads CASSGTGYTEAFF. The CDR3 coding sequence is TGTGCCAGTTCGGGGACAGGCTACACTGAAGCTTTCTTT.

The CDR3 DNA reads as TGTGCCACCAGCCGACAGAACACCTACGAGCAGTACTTC. Amino acids: CATSRQNTYEQYF. The chain has TRBV15 and TRBJ2-7; D may be TRBD1 (5 bases). Germline-derived CDR1 and CDR2 are LNHNV and YYDKDF (reference sequence). The CDR3 loop spans 13 amino acids. V lost 5 bases, J lost 2 bases, and 10 bases lay in between.

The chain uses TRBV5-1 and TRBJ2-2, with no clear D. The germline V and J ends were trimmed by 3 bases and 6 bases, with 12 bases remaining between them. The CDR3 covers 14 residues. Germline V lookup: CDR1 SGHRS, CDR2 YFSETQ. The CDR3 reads CASSWMDVAGELFF. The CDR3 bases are TGCGCCAGCAGCTGGATGGATGTGGCCGGGGAGCTGTTTTTT.

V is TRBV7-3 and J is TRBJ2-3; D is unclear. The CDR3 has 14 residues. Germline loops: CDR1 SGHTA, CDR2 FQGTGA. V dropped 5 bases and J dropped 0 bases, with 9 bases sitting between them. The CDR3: CASSLVASTDTQYF. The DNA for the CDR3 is TGTGCCAGCAGCCTTGTAGCTAGCACAGATACGCAGTATTTT.

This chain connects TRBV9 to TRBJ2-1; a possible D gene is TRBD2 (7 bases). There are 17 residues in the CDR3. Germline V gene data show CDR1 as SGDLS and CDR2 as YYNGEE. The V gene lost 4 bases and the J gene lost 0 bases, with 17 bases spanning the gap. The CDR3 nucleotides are TGTGCCAGCAGCCCCACCGGGGGGACACCCTCCTACAATGAGCAGTTCTTC. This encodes CASSPTGGTPSYNEQFF.

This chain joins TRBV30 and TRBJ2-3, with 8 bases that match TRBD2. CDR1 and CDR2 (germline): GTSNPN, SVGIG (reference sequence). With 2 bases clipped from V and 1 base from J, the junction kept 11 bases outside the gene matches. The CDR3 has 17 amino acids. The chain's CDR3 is CAWSLSGSGFGTDTQYF. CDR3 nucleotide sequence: TGTGCCTGGAGTTTGAGCGGGAGTGGTTTCGGCACAGATACGCAGTATTTT.

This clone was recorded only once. The CDR3 reads CASREAGPPKEKLFF. For the CDR3, the DNA is TGTGCCAGCAGGGAAGCCGGGCCCCCGAAGGAAAAACTGTTTTTT. The chain has TRBV28 and TRBJ1-4; unclear D gene. This CDR3 is built from 15 residues. The germline CDR1 and CDR2 sequences are MDHEN and SYDVKM. V dropped 6 bases and J dropped 8 bases, with 19 bases sitting between them.

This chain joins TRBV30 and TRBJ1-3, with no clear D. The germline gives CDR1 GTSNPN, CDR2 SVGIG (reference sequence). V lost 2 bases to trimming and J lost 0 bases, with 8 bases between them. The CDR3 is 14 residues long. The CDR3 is CAWSLLSSGNTIYF. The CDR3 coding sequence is TGTGCCTGGAGTCTACTGAGCTCTGGAAACACCATATATTTT.

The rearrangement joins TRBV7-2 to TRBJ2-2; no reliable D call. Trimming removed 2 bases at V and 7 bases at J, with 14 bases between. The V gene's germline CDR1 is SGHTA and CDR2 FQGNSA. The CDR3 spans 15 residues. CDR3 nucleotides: TGTGCCAGCAGCTTATTGGGCCTACGGAACGGGGAGCTGTTTTTT. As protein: CASSLLGLRNGELFF.

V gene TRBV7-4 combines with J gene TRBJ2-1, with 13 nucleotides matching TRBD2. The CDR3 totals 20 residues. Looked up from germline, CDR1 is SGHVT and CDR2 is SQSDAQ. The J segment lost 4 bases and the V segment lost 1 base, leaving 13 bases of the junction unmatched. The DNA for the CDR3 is TGTGCCAGCAGCTTAGGTCCTACTAGCGGGAGGGTTCTCGGGTACAATGAGCAGTTCTTC. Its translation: CASSLGPTSGRVLGYNEQFF.

The CDR3: CASSLQGVSEKLFF. For the CDR3, the DNA is TGCGCCAGCAGCTTACAGGGGGTATCTGAAAAACTGTTTTTT. This chain joins TRBV5-1 and TRBJ1-4; 8 bases are shared with TRBD1. V was clipped by 2 bases and J by 7 bases; unmatched bases: 4. Germline V lookup: CDR1 SGHRS, CDR2 YFSETQ. This CDR3 spans 14 amino acids. The full variable domain, completed using reference TRBV5-1 and TRBJ1-4, is KAGVTQTPRYLIKTRGQQVTLSCSPISGHRSVSWYQQTPGQGLQFLFEYFSETQRNKGNFPGRFSGRQFSNSRSEMNVSTLELGDSALYLCASSLQGVSEKLFFGSGTQLSVL.

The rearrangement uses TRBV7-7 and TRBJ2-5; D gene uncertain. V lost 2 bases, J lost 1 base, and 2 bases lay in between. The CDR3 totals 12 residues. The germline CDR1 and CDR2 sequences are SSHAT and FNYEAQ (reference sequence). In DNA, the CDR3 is TGTGCCAGCAGCTTACCCCAAGAGACCCAGTACTTC. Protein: CASSLPQETQYF.

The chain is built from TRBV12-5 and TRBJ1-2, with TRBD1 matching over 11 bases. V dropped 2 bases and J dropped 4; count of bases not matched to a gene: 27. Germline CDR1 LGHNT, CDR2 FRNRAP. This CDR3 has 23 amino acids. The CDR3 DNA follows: TGTGCTAGTGGTTTGTCCGATCTATACCGATTCCGGGACAGGGGGACAGCGGGCTATGGCTACACCTTC. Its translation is CASGLSDLYRFRDRGTAGYGYTF.